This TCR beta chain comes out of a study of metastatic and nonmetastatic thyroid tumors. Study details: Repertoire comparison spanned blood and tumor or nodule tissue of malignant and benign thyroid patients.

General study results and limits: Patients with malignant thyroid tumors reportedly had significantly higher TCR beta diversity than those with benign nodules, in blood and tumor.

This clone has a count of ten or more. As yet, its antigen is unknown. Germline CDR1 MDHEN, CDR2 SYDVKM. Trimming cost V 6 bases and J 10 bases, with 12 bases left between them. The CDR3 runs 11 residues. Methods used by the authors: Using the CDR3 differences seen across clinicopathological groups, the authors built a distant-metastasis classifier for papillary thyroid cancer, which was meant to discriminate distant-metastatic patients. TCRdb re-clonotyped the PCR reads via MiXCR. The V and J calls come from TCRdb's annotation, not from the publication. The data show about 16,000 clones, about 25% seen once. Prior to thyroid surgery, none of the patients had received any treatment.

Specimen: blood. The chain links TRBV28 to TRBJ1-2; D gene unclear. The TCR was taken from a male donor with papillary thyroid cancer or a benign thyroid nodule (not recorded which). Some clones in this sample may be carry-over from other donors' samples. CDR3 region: CASRDTESYTF. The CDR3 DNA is TGTGCCAGCAGAGACACAGAATCCTACACCTTC.